This TCR beta chain was found in a study of CD8 T cells in ankylosing spondylitis (dated by TCRdb to between 2016 and 2019). Broadly, across the study: T cell receptor beta repertoires were profiled in healthy donors and ankylosing spondylitis patients so that disease-linked TCR variants could be found. Peripheral blood was sampled, and synovial fluid was also collected from ankylosing spondylitis patients. In total, the full study cohort was made up of 100 to 140 healthy donors and about two dozen ankylosing spondylitis patients.

As to this clonotype: Which antigen it targets is not known. No base quality values were provided; no much bigger clone lies one nucleotide off.

Overall study outcomes, separate from this receptor: The disease-linked clones showed a CD8+ phenotype and occurred at relatively low frequencies in peripheral blood. A TCR beta motif of roughly 8 highly homologous amino acid variants appeared characteristic of blood from ankylosing spondylitis patients. Some motif variants had previously been reported in the synovial fluid and blood of reactive arthritis patients, which suggests shared mechanisms of disease initiation. The disease-linked clones were reported to be significantly enriched in matched synovial fluid samples from ankylosing spondylitis patients.

CDR1 SGHDT and CDR2 YYEEEE were looked up in the germline V gene. Trimming at the junction amounts to 3 bases on V and 8 bases on J, and the germline ends lie 17 bases apart. The CDR3 runs 14 residues from the cysteine to the phenylalanine. Only the CDR3 region is kept as DNA, spanning 42 bases read in frame from base 1. The run used an Illumina HiSeq 2500. Quantitative 5'-RACE with molecular barcodes was used to prepare TCR beta libraries. Regarding the original processing steps: A new computational method based on a probabilistic model of VDJ rearrangement was used to identify disease-linked TCR variants. TCRdb's own reprocessing of the public reads used fastp at Q25 and MiXCR and kept productive beta chains. Every CDR3 protein is listed once, alongside the most common genes and DNA of its rows. The V and J calls here are based on TCRdb, not the publication. The sample yields 250,000 to 400,000 distinct CDR3 sequences; 11% were counted once. Of the sample, 9.1% is held by the ten largest clones.

Sequencing input: blood, either unsorted or a sorted T cell fraction (not recorded which). Here the chain combines TRBV5-6 and TRBJ1-2, with no reliable assignment of the D segment. The source of this sequence is a female donor with ankylosing spondylitis or in good health (not recorded which). The base sequence is TGTGCCAGCAGCTCCGGGCTCTTCTGCCGCGGCTACACCTTC. It translates to CASSSGLFCRGYTF. Joined to the reference TRBV5-6 and TRBJ1-2 proteins, this CDR3 gives the full variable domain: DAGVTQSPTHLIKTRGQQVTLRCSPKSGHDTVSWYQQALGQGPQFIFQYYEEEERQRGNFPDRFSGHQFPNYSSELNVNALLLGDSALYLCASSSGLFCRGYTFGSGTRLTVV.